Presented here are 29 T cell receptor beta chains from one specimen sequenced in a study of Ad26.COV2.S vaccination and SARS-CoV-2 variants. Described treatment: around 19 received Ad26.COV2.S at low or high dose, single or two shots; roughly five received placebo; per-sample allocation not given. The samples were gathered on day 63 after the first injection of vaccine or placebo. Produced via immunoSEQ multiplex PCR; TCRdb's table is partial and in-frame only. The data show some 480,000 clones, roughly 87% seen once. The specimen was peripheral blood, collected in a trial of Ad26.COV2.S vaccine versus placebo. The receptor set was obtained from a person aged 18 to 65 who received the Ad26.COV2.S COVID-19 vaccine or a placebo.

This clone was seen only a few times. This chain links TRBV5-1 with TRBJ1-1; TRBD1 matches 10 bases. Germline lookup yields CDR1 SGHRS and CDR2 YFSETQ. The CDR3 is 13 residues long. After removal of 2 bases from V and 7 bases from J, the junction contained 2 bases not matched to a gene. The CDR3 loop is CASSFGTGVEAFF. CDR3 coding DNA: TGCGCCAGCAGCTTCGGGACAGGGGTTGAAGCTTTCTTT.

V gene TRBV27 combines with J gene TRBJ2-1; the D call may be TRBD1 or TRBD2 (6 bases each). V gave up 2 bases and J gave up 12 bases, with 8 bases separating them. Germline CDR1 is MNHEY and CDR2 is SMNVEV (reference sequence). The CDR3 is made up of 11 amino acids. DNA for the CDR3: TGTGCCAGCAGTTTAGGGGGGCGGCAGTTCTTC. Translated: CASSLGGRQFF.

The rearrangement joins TRBV6-2 or TRBV6-3 to TRBJ2-7, with D tentatively TRBD2 (5 bases). This CDR3 region has 14 residues. Germline CDR1 and CDR2: MNHEY and SVGEGT. V gave up 0 bases and J gave up 2 bases, with 8 bases separating them. CDR3 DNA sequence: TGTGCCAGCAGTTACTCGGACTCAGCCTACGAGCAGTACTTC. As protein: CASSYSDSAYEQYF.

The chain recombines TRBV18 with TRBJ1-2; D unclear. Germline V CDR1 and CDR2: KGHSH, LQKENI. This CDR3 comprises 13 residues. V was clipped by 1 base and J by 4 bases, with 7 bases between them. This CDR3 reads CASSPQATYGYTF. CDR3 coding DNA: TGTGCCAGCTCACCACAGGCCACCTATGGCTACACCTTC.

As to this clone: The same CDR3 also results from other DNA sequences found in this sample. V is TRBV7-9 and J is TRBJ1-4; D gene ambiguous. The V end was cut by 6 bases, the J end by 0 bases, with 5 bases between. Germline-derived CDR1 and CDR2 are SEHNR and FQNEAQ (reference sequence). The length of the CDR3 is 13 residues. CDR3 nucleotide sequence: TGTGCCAGCAGTGGGGCAACTAATGAAAAACTGTTTTTT. Its protein is CASSGATNEKLFF. Full variable domain (remainder filled in from reference TRBV7-9 and TRBJ1-4): DTGVSQNPRHKITKRGQNVTFRCDPISEHNRLYWYRQTLGQGPEFLTYFQNEAQLEKSRLLSDRFSAERPKGSFSTLEIQRTEQGDSAMYLCASSGATNEKLFFGSGTQLSVL.

This chain connects TRBV30 to TRBJ2-1; 7 bases are a match to TRBD2. This CDR3 region has 16 residues. In germline, CDR1 is GTSNPN, CDR2 SVGIG (reference sequence). V lost 4 bases, J lost 1 base, and 10 bases stayed unmatched. The CDR3 DNA is TGTGCCTGGAAGTCCCCGGGAGGACTTTCCTACAATGAGCAGTTCTTC. It encodes CAWKSPGGLSYNEQFF. The full variable domain, in which reference TRBV30 and TRBJ2-1 provide the parts outside the CDR3, is SQTIHQWPATLVQPVGSPLSLECTVEGTSNPNLYWYRQAAGRGLQLLFYSVGIGQISSEVPQNLSASRPQDRQFILSSKKLLLSDSGFYLCAWKSPGGLSYNEQFFGPGTRLTVL.

The chain uses TRBV27 and TRBJ2-6; D unresolved. Germline CDR1 and CDR2: MNHEY and SMNVEV (reference sequence). The CDR3 is 15 amino acids. V lost 3 bases, J lost 4 bases, and 10 bases lay in between. The CDR3 DNA follows: TGTGCCAGCAGTTTTGTCGGTACCGGGGCCAACGTCCTGACTTTC. Protein product: CASSFVGTGANVLTF.

This rearrangement joins TRBV4-3 to TRBJ2-2, with a possible D match to TRBD2 (6 bases). Looked up from germline, CDR1 is LGHNA and CDR2 is YSLEER. V was shortened by 0 bases and J by 5 bases, with 13 bases between the two germline ends. The CDR3 has 16 residues. CDR3 protein: CASSQDGPGVTGELFF. The CDR3 DNA sequence: TGCGCCAGCAGCCAAGATGGCCCGGGGGTAACCGGGGAGCTGTTTTTT.

The gene calls are TRBV14 and TRBJ1-3; D gene uncertain. V lost 4 bases to trimming and J lost 2 bases, with 12 bases between them. CDR3 length equals 15 residues. Per germline, CDR1 SGHDN and CDR2 FVKESK. CDR3 amino acids: CASSRPSTAGNTIYF. CDR3 DNA: TGTGCCAGCAGCCGACCCTCGACTGCTGGAAACACCATATATTTT.

The chain carries TRBV29-1 and TRBJ2-3; D may be TRBD2 (6 bases). V lost 5 bases and J lost 0, with 12 bases in between. CDR1 SQVTM and CDR2 ANQGSEA come from the germline V gene. The CDR3 consists of 14 residues. The CDR3 region has the DNA TGCAGCGTTCTGGGGGGAATTAGCACAGATACGCAGTATTTT. Protein: CSVLGGISTDTQYF.

The rearrangement uses TRBV2 and TRBJ2-2; D gene uncertain. CDR1 SNHLY and CDR2 FYNNEI come from the germline V gene. This CDR3 has 13 residues. Trimming took 4 bases from V and 6 from J, leaving 9 bases between them. This CDR3 is CASSGREAGELFF. The CDR3 DNA reads as TGTGCCAGCAGTGGCCGAGAGGCCGGGGAGCTGTTTTTT.

V usage is TRBV10-3 and J usage is TRBJ2-7, with 9 bases lining up with TRBD1. Germline CDR1 reads ENHRY; CDR2 reads SYGVKD. V lost 7 bases to trimming and J lost 6 bases; unmatched junction nucleotides: 10. The CDR3 loop spans 14 amino acids. The CDR3 loop reads CAITPGQGTVEQYF. CDR3 nucleotides: TGTGCCATCACTCCCGGACAGGGGACAGTCGAGCAGTACTTC.

The chain links TRBV4-3 to TRBJ1-6; D remains ambiguous. Germline loops: CDR1 LGHNA, CDR2 YSLEER. With 0 bases removed from V and 9 bases from J, the gap between germline ends came to 12 bases. The CDR3 has 15 residues. The CDR3 region is CASSQDLDLGSPLHF. The CDR3 nucleotides are TGCGCCAGCAGCCAAGACTTGGACCTGGGTTCACCCCTCCACTTT.

The chain carries TRBV6-5 and TRBJ2-3; possible D gene TRBD2, 6 bases. The germline CDR1 and CDR2 sequences are MNHEY and SVGAGI. Trimming took 4 bases from V and 2 from J, leaving 16 bases between them. The CDR3 sequence is 16 residues long. The CDR3 nucleotides are TGTGCCAGCAGTTCTAACGACGGGACTTACACAGATACGCAGTATTTT. As protein: CASSSNDGTYTDTQYF.

V usage is TRBV7-2 and J usage is TRBJ2-5; a weak D match, TRBD1 (5 bases). CDR1 is SGHTA, CDR2 FQGNSA, per germline. This CDR3 comprises 15 residues. Trimming stripped 1 base from V and 5 bases from J, with 14 bases between. The DNA of the CDR3 is TGTGCCAGCAGCTTAGGGACACCGGCCCGGGAGACCCAGTACTTC. It translates to CASSLGTPARETQYF.

V is TRBV5-1 and J is TRBJ1-1; no clear D gene. The CDR3 length is 14 residues. Germline lookup yields CDR1 SGHRS and CDR2 YFSETQ. Trimming shortened V by 0 bases and J by 0 bases, and 6 bases separated the two germline ends. CDR3 protein: CASSLEEVNTEAFF. CDR3 DNA: TGCGCCAGCAGCTTGGAAGAGGTGAACACTGAAGCTTTCTTT.

The V gene is TRBV5-1, the J gene TRBJ2-3, with 7 positions matching TRBD2. Losses at the gene ends were 5 bases for V and 1 base for J; bases not matched to a gene: 4. The CDR3 spans 14 residues. CDR1 and CDR2 (germline): SGHRS, YFSETQ. The CDR3: CASRREARTDTQYF. The CDR3 DNA is TGCGCCAGCAGACGGGAGGCCCGCACAGATACGCAGTATTTT. Filled out from reference TRBV5-1 and TRBJ2-3, the complete variable domain reads KAGVTQTPRYLIKTRGQQVTLSCSPISGHRSVSWYQQTPGQGLQFLFEYFSETQRNKGNFPGRFSGRQFSNSRSEMNVSTLELGDSALYLCASRREARTDTQYFGPGTRLTVL.

The gene calls are TRBV4-3 and TRBJ1-4, with D unclear. Germline CDR1 and CDR2: LGHNA and YSLEER. The CDR3 sequence is 14 residues long. V dropped 2 bases and J dropped 5 bases, with 9 bases sitting between them. The chain's CDR3 is CASSQLGWNEKLFF. In nucleotides, the CDR3 is TGCGCCAGCAGCCAATTGGGATGGAATGAAAAACTGTTTTTT.

The CDR3 spells CASSRAGWETQYF. The CDR3 DNA reads as TGTGCCAGCAGCCGCGCGGGCTGGGAGACCCAGTACTTC. The chain is built from TRBV7-9 and TRBJ2-5; TRBD2 is a possible D gene (5 bases). The CDR3 is 13 amino acids. Between the trimmed V and J ends, which lost 5 bases and 5 bases, there was a span of 12 bases. Per germline, CDR1 SEHNR and CDR2 FQNEAQ (reference sequence). Based on the CDR3 plus reference TRBV7-9 and TRBJ2-5, the full variable domain is DTGVSQNPRHKITKRGQNVTFRCDPISEHNRLYWYRQTLGQGPEFLTYFQNEAQLEKSRLLSDRFSAERPKGSFSTLEIQRTEQGDSAMYLCASSRAGWETQYFGPGTRLLVL.

J is TRBJ1-4 and V is TRBV3-1 (or the pseudogene TRBV3-2); possibly TRBD1 for D (5 bases). The V gene lost 1 base and the J gene lost 7 bases, with 7 bases spanning the gap. Germline lookup yields CDR1 LGHDT and CDR2 YNNKEL (reference sequence). The CDR3 runs to 13 residues. The CDR3 bases are TGTGCCAGCAGCCAAGTTGGGGGTGAAAAACTGTTTTTT. As protein: CASSQVGGEKLFF.

The rearrangement joins TRBV18 to TRBJ1-1; no clear D. This CDR3 is 16 amino acids long. V lost 6 bases and J lost 3, with 20 bases in between. Germline CDR1 KGHSH, CDR2 LQKENI. The DNA of the CDR3 is TGTGCCAGCTCCTTAGCACAACTTGGAGGTTACACTGAAGCTTTCTTT. Translated: CASSLAQLGGYTEAFF.

The rearrangement links TRBV6-2 or TRBV6-3 to TRBJ1-6; D remains unclear. Trimming cost V 0 bases and J 10 bases, with 10 bases left between them. The germline gives CDR1 MNHEY, CDR2 SVGEGT. The CDR3 covers 14 residues. The DNA for the CDR3 is TGTGCCAGCAGTTACTCGACGGTTTACTCACCCCTCCACTTT. Translated, it gives CASSYSTVYSPLHF.

The table lists this clone with a count of one. V is TRBV5-1 and J is TRBJ2-7; the D gene is possibly TRBD2 (6 bases). This CDR3 contains 14 residues. The germline V gene encodes CDR1 SGHRS and CDR2 YFSETQ. V dropped 0 bases and J dropped 6 bases, with 13 bases sitting between them. CDR3: CASSLVEGRGEQYF. For the CDR3, the DNA is TGCGCCAGCAGCTTGGTGGAGGGGAGAGGCGAGCAGTACTTC.

The V gene is TRBV9, the J gene TRBJ2-1; 15 bases are shared with TRBD2. CDR1 SGDLS and CDR2 YYNGEE come from the germline V gene. V trimming: 4 bases; J trimming: 9 bases; junction bases outside the gene matches: 8. The CDR3 extends over 16 amino acids. Here the CDR3 DNA reads TGTGCCAGCAGCCTTTGGACTAGCGGGAGGGCCGCTGAGCAGTTCTTC. Translation gives CASSLWTSGRAAEQFF. Looking up the rest from reference TRBV9 and TRBJ2-1 gives the full variable domain: DSGVTQTPKHLITATGQRVTLRCSPRSGDLSVYWYQQSLDQGLQFLIQYYNGEERAKGNILERFSAQQFPDLHSELNLSSLELGDSALYFCASSLWTSGRAAEQFFGPGTRLTVL.

The V call is TRBV19, the J call TRBJ1-1; D is perhaps TRBD1 (6 bases). V shed 3 bases and J shed 1 base, with 18 bases lying between them. The germline V gene has CDR1 LNHDA and CDR2 SQIVND (reference sequence). The CDR3 is made up of 17 amino acids. CDR3 protein: CASSIGGGRSENTEAFF. In nucleotides, the CDR3 is TGTGCCAGTAGTATCGGGGGGGGCCGCTCGGAGAACACTGAAGCTTTCTTT.

This chain joins TRBV6-4 and TRBJ2-3; D gene ambiguous. Germline V gives CDR1 MRHNA, CDR2 SNTAGT. The ends were cut back, 7 bases at V and 0 bases at J, with 17 bases in the middle. The CDR3 covers 16 residues. The CDR3 spells CASNGESADSTDTQYF. Written as DNA, the CDR3 is TGTGCCAGCAACGGCGAGAGCGCGGATAGCACAGATACGCAGTATTTT.

The sample holds a few counts of this clone. The chain employs TRBV4-1 and TRBJ1-6, with 9 bases fitting TRBD1. The V segment lost 1 base and the J segment 10 bases; nucleotides outside the gene matches: 2. The CDR3 runs to 14 residues. CDR1 and CDR2 from the germline V gene are MGHRA and YSYEKL. Written as DNA, the CDR3 is TGCGCCAGCAGCCAAGGGGACAGGGTGTCACCCCTCCACTTT. This encodes CASSQGDRVSPLHF.

This clone was picked up a small number of times. The chain recombines TRBV30 with TRBJ2-7; D tentatively reads TRBD1 or TRBD2 (6 bases each). The CDR3 loop spans 15 amino acids. The V gene's germline CDR1 is GTSNPN and CDR2 SVGIG (reference sequence). V was cut by 0 bases and J by 6 bases, with 18 bases left in between. The CDR3 DNA follows: TGTGCCTGGAGTGTATGGGGGGCAGATCTAGGCGAGCAGTACTTC. This codes for CAWSVWGADLGEQYF. Full variable domain (outside the CDR3, taken from reference TRBV30 and TRBJ2-7): SQTIHQWPATLVQPVGSPLSLECTVEGTSNPNLYWYRQAAGRGLQLLFYSVGIGQISSEVPQNLSASRPQDRQFILSSKKLLLSDSGFYLCAWSVWGADLGEQYFGPGTRLTVT.

A remark on this clone: Other DNA sequences of this sample code for an identical CDR3. This chain connects TRBV5-4 to TRBJ2-7; D not resolved. The CDR3 runs to 13 residues. V was shortened by 0 bases and J by 2 bases, with 6 bases between the two germline ends. From germline, CDR1 is SGHNT and CDR2 YYREEE (reference sequence). CDR3 amino acids: CASSLEGPYEQYF. The CDR3 nucleotides read TGTGCCAGCAGCTTGGAAGGACCCTACGAGCAGTACTTC.